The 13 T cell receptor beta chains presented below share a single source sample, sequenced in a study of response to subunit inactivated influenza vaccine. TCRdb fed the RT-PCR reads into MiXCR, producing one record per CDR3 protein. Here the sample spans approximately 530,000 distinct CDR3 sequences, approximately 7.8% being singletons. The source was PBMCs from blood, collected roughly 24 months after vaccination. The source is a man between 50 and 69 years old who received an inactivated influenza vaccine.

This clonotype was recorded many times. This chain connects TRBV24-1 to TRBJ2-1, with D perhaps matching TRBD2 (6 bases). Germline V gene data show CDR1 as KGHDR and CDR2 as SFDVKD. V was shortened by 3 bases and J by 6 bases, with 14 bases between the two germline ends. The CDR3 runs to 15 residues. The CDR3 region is CATSDPREPPNEQFF. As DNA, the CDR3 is TGTGCCACCAGTGATCCCCGGGAGCCCCCCAATGAGCAGTTCTTC.

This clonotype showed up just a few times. CDR3 bases: TGCGCCAGCAGGACCAACGGGGGGGGAACAGATACGCAGTATTTT. Translated, it gives CASRTNGGGTDTQYF. The chain recombines TRBV5-1 with TRBJ2-3, with 8 bases lining up with TRBD2. Germline-derived CDR1 and CDR2 are SGHRS and YFSETQ. J gave up 3 bases and V 5 bases, and 8 bases lay outside the gene matches. This CDR3 is 15 amino acids long.

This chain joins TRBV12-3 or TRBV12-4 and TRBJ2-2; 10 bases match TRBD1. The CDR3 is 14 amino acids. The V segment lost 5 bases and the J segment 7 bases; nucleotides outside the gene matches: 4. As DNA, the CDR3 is TGTGCCAGCAGTCCGGGACAGGGGTACGGGGAGCTGTTTTTT. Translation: CASSPGQGYGELFF.

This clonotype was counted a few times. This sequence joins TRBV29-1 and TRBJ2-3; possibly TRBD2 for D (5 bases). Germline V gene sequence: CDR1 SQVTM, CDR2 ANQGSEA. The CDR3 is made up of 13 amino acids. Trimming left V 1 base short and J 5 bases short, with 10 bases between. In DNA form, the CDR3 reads TGCAGCGTTGAAGGGGTTGGGAGAGATACGCAGTATTTT. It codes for CSVEGVGRDTQYF.

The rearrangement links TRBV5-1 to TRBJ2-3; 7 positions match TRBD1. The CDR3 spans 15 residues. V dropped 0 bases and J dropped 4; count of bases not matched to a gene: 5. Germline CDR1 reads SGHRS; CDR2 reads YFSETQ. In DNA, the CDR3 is TGCGCCAGCAGCTTGGGGCAGGGGGTCCCAGATACGCAGTATTTT. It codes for CASSLGQGVPDTQYF.

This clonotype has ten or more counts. The CDR3 bases are TGTGCCAGCAGTTTCTCGGTGGGTGACTACGAGCAGTACTTC. Translating it yields CASSFSVGDYEQYF. The chain has TRBV6-5 and TRBJ2-7; D ambiguous. V lost 4 bases to trimming and J lost 3 bases, with 13 bases between them. This CDR3 is built from 14 residues. Germline V gene data show CDR1 as MNHEY and CDR2 as SVGAGI.

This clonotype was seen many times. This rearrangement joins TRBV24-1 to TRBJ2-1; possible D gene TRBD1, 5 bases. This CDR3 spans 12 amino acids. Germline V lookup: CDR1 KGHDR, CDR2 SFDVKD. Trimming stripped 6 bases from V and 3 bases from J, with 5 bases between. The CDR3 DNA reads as TGTGCCACCAGTACAGGCTACAATGAGCAGTTCTTC. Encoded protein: CATSTGYNEQFF.

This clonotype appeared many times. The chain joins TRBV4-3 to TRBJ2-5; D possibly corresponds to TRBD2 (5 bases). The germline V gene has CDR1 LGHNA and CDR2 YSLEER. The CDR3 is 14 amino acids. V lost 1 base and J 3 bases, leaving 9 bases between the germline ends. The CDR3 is CASSQGLGEETQYF. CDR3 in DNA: TGCGCCAGCAGCCAAGGATTGGGAGAAGAGACCCAGTACTTC.

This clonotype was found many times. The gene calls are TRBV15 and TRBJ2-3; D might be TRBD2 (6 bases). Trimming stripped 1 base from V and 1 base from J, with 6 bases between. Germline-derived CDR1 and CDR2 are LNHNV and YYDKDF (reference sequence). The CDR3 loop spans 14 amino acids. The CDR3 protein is CATSRVAGTDTQYF. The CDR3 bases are TGTGCCACCAGCAGAGTAGCGGGCACAGATACGCAGTATTTT.

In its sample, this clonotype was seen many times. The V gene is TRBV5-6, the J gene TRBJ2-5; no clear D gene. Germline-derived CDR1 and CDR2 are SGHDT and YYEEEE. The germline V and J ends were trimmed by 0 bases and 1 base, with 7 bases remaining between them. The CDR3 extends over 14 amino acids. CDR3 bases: TGTGCCAGCAGCTTGGGCGTCAGCCAAGAGACCCAGTACTTC. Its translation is CASSLGVSQETQYF.

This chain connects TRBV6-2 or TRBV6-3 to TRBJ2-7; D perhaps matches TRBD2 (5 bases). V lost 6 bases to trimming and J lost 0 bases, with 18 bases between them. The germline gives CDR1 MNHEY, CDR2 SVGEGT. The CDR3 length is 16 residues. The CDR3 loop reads CASSSRTGESSYEQYF. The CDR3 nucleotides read TGTGCCAGCAGCTCTCGGACTGGTGAAAGCTCCTACGAGCAGTACTTC.

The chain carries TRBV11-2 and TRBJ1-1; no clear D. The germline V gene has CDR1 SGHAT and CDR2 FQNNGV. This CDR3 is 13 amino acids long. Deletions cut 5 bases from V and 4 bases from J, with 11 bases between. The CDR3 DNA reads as TGTGCCAGCAGCCAAACACTAGCCACTGAAGCTTTCTTT. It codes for CASSQTLATEAFF.

CDR3: CASSQEGAGRPQHF. The CDR3 DNA follows: TGTGCCAGCAGCCAAGAGGGGGCAGGTCGGCCCCAGCATTTT. The chain uses TRBV3-1 and TRBJ1-5; D may be TRBD1 (6 bases). Germline V lookup: CDR1 LGHDT, CDR2 YNNKEL (reference sequence). The CDR3 extends over 14 amino acids. Trimming pared 0 bases from V and 9 bases from J, leaving 12 bases between.